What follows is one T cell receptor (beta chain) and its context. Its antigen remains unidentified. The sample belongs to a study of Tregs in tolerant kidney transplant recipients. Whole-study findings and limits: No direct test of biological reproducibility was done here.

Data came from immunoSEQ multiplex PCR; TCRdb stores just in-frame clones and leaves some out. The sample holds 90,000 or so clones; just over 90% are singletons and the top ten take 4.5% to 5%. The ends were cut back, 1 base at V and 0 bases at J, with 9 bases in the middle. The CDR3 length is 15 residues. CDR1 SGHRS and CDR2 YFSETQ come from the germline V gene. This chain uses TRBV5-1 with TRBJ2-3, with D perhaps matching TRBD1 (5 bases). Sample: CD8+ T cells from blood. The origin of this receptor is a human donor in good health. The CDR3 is CASSLSQGSTDTQYF. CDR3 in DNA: TGCGCCAGCAGCTTGAGCCAGGGAAGCACAGATACGCAGTATTTT.